This T cell receptor beta chain was recorded in a study of response to subunit inactivated influenza vaccine. Study findings and constraints: Authors proposed each seasonal influenza vaccination draws in few new T cells.

V was shortened by 7 bases and J by 10 bases, with 17 bases between the two germline ends. Germline V gene sequence: CDR1 SGHAT, CDR2 FQDESV (reference sequence). This CDR3 has 13 residues. Details on this clonotype: Its antigen remains unknown.

Each CDR3 protein gets one entry after TCRdb re-called the RT-PCR reads with MiXCR. The sample includes over 450,000 distinct CDR3 sequences, about an eighth of them seen just once. This sequence joins TRBV11-1 and TRBJ2-1; D is unclear. The receptor was isolated from a man aged 50 or older who received an inactivated influenza vaccine. The sequencing here drew on PBMCs from blood, taken more than 35 days after vaccination. CDR3 region: CASKRSNWVEQFF. DNA for the CDR3: TGTGCCAGCAAGAGGTCCAATTGGGTAGAGCAGTTCTTC. The whole variable domain, remainder taken from reference TRBV11-1 and TRBJ2-1, is EAEVAQSPRYKITEKSQAVAFWCDPISGHATLYWYRQILGQGPELLVQFQDESVVDDSQLPKDRFSAERLKGVDSTLKIQPAELGDSAMYLCASKRSNWVEQFFGPGTRLTVL.